The rows below give T cell receptor beta chains drawn from one sample of a study of cytomegalovirus exposure and HLA in healthy donors. Using immunoSEQ multiplex PCR, the repertoire was profiled, and TCRdb retains in-frame clones only, with some absent. The data show more than 110,000 clones, 80% seen once. Sequenced sample: PBMCs. The receptors shown here come from a man in his fifties in good health and CMV-seronegative. Both conserved end residues are part of each CDR3. A D gene is named only where the DNA matches it firmly. Clone size is given for some rows only: seen once, a few or many times, or a class if the clone is expanded.

CDR3aa	CDR3nt	d_gene	v_gene	abundance	j_gene
CASRRLPGHSYEQYF	TGTGCCAGCAGAAGACTTCCGGGACACTCCTACGAGCAGTACTTC	.	TRBV6-1	.	TRBJ2-7
CASGQGGYSPLHF	TGTGCCAGCGGTCAGGGGGGATATTCACCCCTCCACTTT	TRBD1	TRBV2	.	TRBJ1-6
CASMGLSDRGQQYF	TGTGCCAGCATGGGCCTATCCGACAGGGGGCAGCAGTACTTC	TRBD1	TRBV6-1	.	TRBJ2-7
CASGLVVTGGSEQYF	TGTGCTAGTGGTTTGGTAGTGACAGGGGGATCCGAGCAGTACTTC	TRBD1	TRBV12-5	.	TRBJ2-7
CASSSRLAGEGETQYF	TGTGCCAGCAGTTCACGACTAGCGGGAGAAGGAGAGACCCAGTACTTC	TRBD2	TRBV27	.	TRBJ2-5
CASSQIGGGEAFF	TGCGCCAGCAGCCAAATCGGTGGGGGGGAAGCTTTCTTT	.	TRBV10-2	once	TRBJ1-1
CASSNRVGTEAFF	TGTGCCAGTAGTAACAGGGTAGGCACTGAAGCTTTCTTT	.	TRBV19	.	TRBJ1-1
CASSPGLAGGSETQYF	TGTGCCAGCAGCCCGGGACTAGCGGGGGGCTCCGAGACCCAGTACTTC	TRBD2	TRBV7-7	.	TRBJ2-5
CAISGPGQGYEQYF	TGTGCCATCAGTGGGCCGGGACAGGGCTACGAGCAGTACTTC	TRBD1	TRBV10-3	.	TRBJ2-7
CASSLGQTNSYTF	TGTGCCAGCAGTTTAGGGCAGACTAATAGCTACACCTTC	.	TRBV27	.	TRBJ1-2
CASSMGRGREQYF	TGTGCCAGTAGTATGGGAAGGGGGCGGGAGCAGTACTTC	TRBD1	TRBV19	.	TRBJ2-7
CASGLLMSSEQFF	TGTGCCTCGGGACTCCTAATGTCAAGTGAGCAGTTCTTC	.	TRBV10-3	.	TRBJ2-1
CASSLGRNRGETQYF	TGTGCCAGCAGCTTAGGAAGAAACAGGGGCGAGACCCAGTACTTC	TRBD1	TRBV11-3	.	TRBJ2-5
CASSLPEVGARGYTF	TGTGCCAGCAGCTTACCTGAGGTGGGGGCGCGAGGCTACACCTTC	.	TRBV7-8	.	TRBJ1-2
CASSFLQSEQFF	TGTGCCAGCAGTTTTCTCCAGTCTGAGCAGTTCTTC	.	TRBV27	.	TRBJ2-1
CASSSRDYQTRLFF	TGTGCCAGCAGTTCCCGGGACTACCAGACCCGTCTGTTCTTC	TRBD2	TRBV7-3	.	TRBJ2-1
CASSTDRGSGGYTF	TGTGCCAGCAGCACGGACAGGGGCAGTGGGGGCTACACCTTC	TRBD1	TRBV7-9	.	TRBJ1-2
CASSLLGQGNGYTF	TGTGCCAGCAGCTTATTGGGGCAGGGTAATGGCTACACCTTC	.	TRBV11-2	.	TRBJ1-2
CASSITGGSPSPQHF	TGTGCCAGTAGTATAACTGGAGGGTCCCCAAGTCCCCAGCATTTT	.	TRBV19	.	TRBJ1-5
CASSLGAGDGYTF	TGTGCCAGCAGCTTAGGGGCAGGGGATGGCTACACCTTC	.	TRBV7-9	.	TRBJ1-2
CASSPGRGGETQYF	TGCGCCAGCAGCCCCGGGAGGGGCGGAGAGACCCAGTACTTC	TRBD2	TRBV5-1	.	TRBJ2-5
CASSESTSSGSRTDTQYF	TGCGCCAGCAGTGAGTCGACGTCTAGCGGGAGTCGTACAGATACGCAGTATTTT	TRBD2	TRBV10-1	.	TRBJ2-3
CASTLSGTGVGYTF	TGTGCCAGCACCCTCTCCGGGACAGGGGTCGGCTACACCTTC	TRBD1	TRBV7-9	.	TRBJ1-2
CASSSHRIRSTDTQYF	TGTGCCAGCAGCTCCCACAGAATTAGGAGCACAGATACGCAGTATTTT	.	TRBV7-6	once	TRBJ2-3
CASSRTGSNTEAFF	TGTGCCAGCAGTAGGACAGGTTCGAACACTGAAGCTTTCTTT	TRBD1	TRBV28	.	TRBJ1-1
CASSVYRKRVNTEAFF	TGTGCCAGCAGCGTCTACAGGAAAAGAGTGAACACTGAAGCTTTCTTT	.	TRBV9	few	TRBJ1-1
CATSRGGTVAAYEQYF	TGTGCCACCAGCAGAGGAGGGACAGTCGCGGCCTACGAGCAGTACTTC	TRBD1	TRBV15	.	TRBJ2-7